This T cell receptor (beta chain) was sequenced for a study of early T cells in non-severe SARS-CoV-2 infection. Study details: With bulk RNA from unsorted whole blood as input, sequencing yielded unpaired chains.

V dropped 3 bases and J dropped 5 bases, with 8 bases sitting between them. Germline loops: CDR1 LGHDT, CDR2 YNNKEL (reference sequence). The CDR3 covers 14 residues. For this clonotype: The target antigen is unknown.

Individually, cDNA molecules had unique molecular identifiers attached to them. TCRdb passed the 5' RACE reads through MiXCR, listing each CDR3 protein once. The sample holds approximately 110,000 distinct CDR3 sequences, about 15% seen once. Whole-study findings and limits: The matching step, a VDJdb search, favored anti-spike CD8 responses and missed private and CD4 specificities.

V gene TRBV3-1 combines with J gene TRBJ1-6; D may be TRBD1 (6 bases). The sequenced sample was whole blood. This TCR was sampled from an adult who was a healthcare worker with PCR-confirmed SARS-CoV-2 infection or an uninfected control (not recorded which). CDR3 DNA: TGTGCCAGCAGCCAGGGACAAGATAATTCACCCCTCCACTTT. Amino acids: CASSQGQDNSPLHF.